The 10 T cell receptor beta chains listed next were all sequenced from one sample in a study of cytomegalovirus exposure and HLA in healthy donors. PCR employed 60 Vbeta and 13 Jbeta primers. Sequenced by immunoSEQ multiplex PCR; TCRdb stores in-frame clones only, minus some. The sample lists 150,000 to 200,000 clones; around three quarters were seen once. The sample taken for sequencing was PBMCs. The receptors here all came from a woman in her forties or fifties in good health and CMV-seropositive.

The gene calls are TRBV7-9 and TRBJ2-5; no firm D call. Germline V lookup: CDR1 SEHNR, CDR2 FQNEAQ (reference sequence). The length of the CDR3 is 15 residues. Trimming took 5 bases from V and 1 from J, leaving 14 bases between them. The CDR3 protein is CASSPVARTQETQYF. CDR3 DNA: TGTGCCAGCAGCCCGGTCGCGCGTACCCAAGAGACCCAGTACTTC.

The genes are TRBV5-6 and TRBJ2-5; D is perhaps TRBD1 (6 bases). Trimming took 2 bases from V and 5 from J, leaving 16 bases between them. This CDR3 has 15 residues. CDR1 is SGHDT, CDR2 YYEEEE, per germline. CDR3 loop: CASSFEAGEMETQYF. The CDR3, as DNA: TGTGCCAGCAGCTTCGAGGCAGGGGAGATGGAGACCCAGTACTTC.

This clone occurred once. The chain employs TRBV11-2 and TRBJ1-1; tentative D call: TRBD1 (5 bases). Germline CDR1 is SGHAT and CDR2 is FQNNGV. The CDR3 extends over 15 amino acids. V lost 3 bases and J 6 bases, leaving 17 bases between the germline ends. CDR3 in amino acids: CASSFGPDTSPEAFF. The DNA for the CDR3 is TGTGCCAGCAGCTTTGGCCCGGACACAAGCCCTGAAGCTTTCTTT. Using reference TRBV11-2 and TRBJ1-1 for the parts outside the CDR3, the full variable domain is EAGVAQSPRYKIIEKRQSVAFWCNPISGHATLYWYQQILGQGPKLLIQFQNNGVVDDSQLPKDRFSAERLKGVDSTLKIQPAKLEDSAVYLCASSFGPDTSPEAFFGQGTRLTVV.

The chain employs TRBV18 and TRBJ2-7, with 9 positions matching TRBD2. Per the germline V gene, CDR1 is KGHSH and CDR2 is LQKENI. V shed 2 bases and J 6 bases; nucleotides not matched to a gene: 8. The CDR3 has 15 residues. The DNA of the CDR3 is TGTGCCAGCTCACCAGGCGGGAGGGGGCCCCGCGAGCAGTACTTC. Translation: CASSPGGRGPREQYF.

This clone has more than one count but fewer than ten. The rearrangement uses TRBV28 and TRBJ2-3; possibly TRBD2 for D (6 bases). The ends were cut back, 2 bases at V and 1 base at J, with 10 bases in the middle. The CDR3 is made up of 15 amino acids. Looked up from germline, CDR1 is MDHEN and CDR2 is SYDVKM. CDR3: CASSLRPGGTDTQYF. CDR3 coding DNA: TGTGCCAGCAGTTTACGGCCGGGGGGCACAGATACGCAGTATTTT. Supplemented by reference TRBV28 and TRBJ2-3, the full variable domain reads DVKVTQSSRYLVKRTGEKVFLECVQDMDHENMFWYRQDPGLGLRLIYFSYDVKMKEKGDIPEGYSVSREKKERFSLILESASTNQTSMYLCASSLRPGGTDTQYFGPGTRLTVL.

This chain's CDR3 is CASSRVSRHPSTDTQYF. In DNA, the CDR3 is TGTGCCAGCTCACGGGTTTCCCGACACCCCAGCACAGATACGCAGTATTTT. J is TRBJ2-3 and V is TRBV18; D unclear. V was shortened by 4 bases and J by 0 bases, with 17 bases between the two germline ends. The V gene's germline CDR1 is KGHSH and CDR2 LQKENI. The CDR3 is 17 amino acids.

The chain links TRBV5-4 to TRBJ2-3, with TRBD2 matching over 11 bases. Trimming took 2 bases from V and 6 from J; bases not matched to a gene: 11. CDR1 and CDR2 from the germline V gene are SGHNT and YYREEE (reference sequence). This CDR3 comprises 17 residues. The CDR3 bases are TGTGCCAGCAGCTTAGGTGGGCCTAGCGGGAGGTGGGATACGCAGTATTTT. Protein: CASSLGGPSGRWDTQYF.

The CDR3 DNA reads as TGTGCCAGCAGCCCGCTCGACAGGTCTGGGGCCAACGTCCTGACTTTC. Translated: CASSPLDRSGANVLTF. This sequence joins TRBV7-9 and TRBJ2-6; D possibly corresponds to TRBD1 (6 bases). The germline V gene encodes CDR1 SEHNR and CDR2 FQNEAQ (reference sequence). The CDR3 consists of 16 residues. V was pared by 5 bases and J by 1 base, with 12 bases between.

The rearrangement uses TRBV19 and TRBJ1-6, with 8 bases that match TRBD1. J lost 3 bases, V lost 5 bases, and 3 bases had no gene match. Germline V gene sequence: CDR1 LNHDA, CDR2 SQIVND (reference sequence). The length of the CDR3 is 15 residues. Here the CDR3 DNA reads TGTGCCAGTAGTCGGGACAGGTTCTATAATTCACCCCTCCACTTT. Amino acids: CASSRDRFYNSPLHF.

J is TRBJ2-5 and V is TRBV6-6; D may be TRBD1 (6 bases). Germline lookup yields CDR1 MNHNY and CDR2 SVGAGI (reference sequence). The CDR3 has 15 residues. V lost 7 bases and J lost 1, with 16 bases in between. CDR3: CASTLTGTPQETQYF. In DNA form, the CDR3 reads TGTGCCAGCACCCTTACCGGGACACCCCAAGAGACCCAGTACTTC.